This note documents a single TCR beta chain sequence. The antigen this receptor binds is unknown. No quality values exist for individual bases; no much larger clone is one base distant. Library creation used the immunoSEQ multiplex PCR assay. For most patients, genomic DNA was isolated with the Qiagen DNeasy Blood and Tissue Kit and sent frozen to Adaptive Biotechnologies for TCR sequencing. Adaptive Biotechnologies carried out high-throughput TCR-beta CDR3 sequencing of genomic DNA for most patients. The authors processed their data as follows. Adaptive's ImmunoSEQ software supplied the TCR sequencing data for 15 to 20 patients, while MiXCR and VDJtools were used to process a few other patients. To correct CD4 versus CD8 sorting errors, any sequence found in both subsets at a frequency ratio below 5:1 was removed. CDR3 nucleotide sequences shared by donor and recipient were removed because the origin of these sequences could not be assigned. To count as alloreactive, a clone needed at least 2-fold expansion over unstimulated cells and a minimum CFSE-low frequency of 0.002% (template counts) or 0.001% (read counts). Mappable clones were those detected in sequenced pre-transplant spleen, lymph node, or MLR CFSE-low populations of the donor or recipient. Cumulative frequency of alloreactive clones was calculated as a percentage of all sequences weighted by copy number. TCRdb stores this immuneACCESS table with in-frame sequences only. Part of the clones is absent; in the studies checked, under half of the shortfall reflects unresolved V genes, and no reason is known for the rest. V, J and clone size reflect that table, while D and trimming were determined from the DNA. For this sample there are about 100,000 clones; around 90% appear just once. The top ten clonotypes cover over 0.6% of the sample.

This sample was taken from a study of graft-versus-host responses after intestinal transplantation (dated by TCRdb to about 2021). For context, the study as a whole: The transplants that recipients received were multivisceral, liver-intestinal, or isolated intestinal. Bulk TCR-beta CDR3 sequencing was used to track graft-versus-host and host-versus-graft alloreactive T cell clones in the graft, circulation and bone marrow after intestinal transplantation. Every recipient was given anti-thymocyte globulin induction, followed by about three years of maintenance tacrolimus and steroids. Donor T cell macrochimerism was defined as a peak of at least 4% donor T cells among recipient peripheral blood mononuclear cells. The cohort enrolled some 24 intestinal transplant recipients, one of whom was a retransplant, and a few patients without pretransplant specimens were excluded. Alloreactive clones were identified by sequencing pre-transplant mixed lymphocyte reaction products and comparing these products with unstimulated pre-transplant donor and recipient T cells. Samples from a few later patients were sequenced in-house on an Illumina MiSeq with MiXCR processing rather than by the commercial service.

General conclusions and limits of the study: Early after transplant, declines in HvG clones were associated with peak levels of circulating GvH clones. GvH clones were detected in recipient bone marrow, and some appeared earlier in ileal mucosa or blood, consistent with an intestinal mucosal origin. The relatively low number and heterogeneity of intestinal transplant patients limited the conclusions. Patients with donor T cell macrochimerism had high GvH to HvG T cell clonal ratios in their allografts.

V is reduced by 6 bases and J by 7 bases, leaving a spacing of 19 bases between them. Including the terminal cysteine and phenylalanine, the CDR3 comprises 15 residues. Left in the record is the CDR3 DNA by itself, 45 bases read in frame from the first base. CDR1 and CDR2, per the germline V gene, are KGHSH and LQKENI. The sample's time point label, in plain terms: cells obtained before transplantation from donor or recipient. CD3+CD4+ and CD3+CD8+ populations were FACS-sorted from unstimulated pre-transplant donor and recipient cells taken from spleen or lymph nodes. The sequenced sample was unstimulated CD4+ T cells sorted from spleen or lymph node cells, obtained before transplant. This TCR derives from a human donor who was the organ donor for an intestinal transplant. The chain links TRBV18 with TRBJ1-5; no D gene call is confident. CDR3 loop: CASSLRQKQRQPQHF. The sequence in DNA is TGTGCCAGCTCTCTTAGGCAGAAACAGCGGCAGCCCCAGCATTTT.